Each of the 6 T cell receptor beta chains below was sequenced from the same sample in a study of cytomegalovirus exposure and HLA in healthy donors. Use of 60 Vbeta and 13 Jbeta primers characterized the PCR. TCRdb keeps only in-frame clones here, not all; method: immunoSEQ multiplex PCR. Of roughly 80,000 clones detected, about two thirds appear once; the ten largest clones hold 6.5% to 7.5%. The sequencing sample was made of PBMCs. The source is a woman between 50 and 59 years old in good health and CMV-seropositive.

V gene TRBV5-6 combines with J gene TRBJ2-2; maybe TRBD2 (6 bases). Germline V gene sequence: CDR1 SGHDT, CDR2 YYEEEE. V lost 4 bases to trimming and J lost 0 bases, with 19 bases between them. The CDR3 contains 18 residues. The CDR3 DNA is TGTGCCAGCAGCCCGGAGGGACGTTTCCTCGCGAACACCGGGGAGCTGTTTTTT. Its protein is CASSPEGRFLANTGELFF.

This chain links TRBV19 with TRBJ1-5; TRBD1 matches at 8 bases. V gave up 8 bases and J gave up 1 base; unmatched junction bases: 4. There are 14 residues in the CDR3. Germline CDR1 is LNHDA and CDR2 is SQIVND (reference sequence). This CDR3 reads CASGQGTSNQPQHF. As DNA, the CDR3 is TGTGCCAGTGGACAGGGTACGAGCAATCAGCCCCAGCATTTT.

The chain uses TRBV5-4 and TRBJ2-3, with 11 bases fitting TRBD1. Unmatched junction bases numbered 4, after V lost 4 bases and J lost 3 bases. The V gene's germline CDR1 is SGHNT and CDR2 YYREEE (reference sequence). The CDR3 consists of 15 residues. CDR3 nucleotide sequence: TGTGCCAGCAGCCAAGGGACAGGGGGAACAGATACGCAGTATTTT. This codes for CASSQGTGGTDTQYF.

CDR3: CASSPPGGADYEKLFF. The DNA for the CDR3 is TGTGCCAGCTCACCACCAGGGGGCGCCGATTATGAAAAACTGTTTTTT. This chain links TRBV18 with TRBJ1-4; TRBD1 matches at 7 bases. V lost 0 bases to trimming and J lost 6 bases; unmatched junction nucleotides: 7. Germline V gene data show CDR1 as KGHSH and CDR2 as LQKENI. This CDR3 is built from 16 residues.

The rearrangement joins TRBV5-5 to TRBJ1-4; 9 bases are shared with TRBD1. V trimming: 0 bases; J trimming: 6 bases; junction bases outside the gene matches: 3. The CDR3 sequence is 15 residues long. CDR1 is SGHKS and CDR2 is YYEKEE in the germline V gene (reference sequence). CDR3: CASSLVDRGDEKLFF. CDR3 DNA sequence: TGTGCCAGCAGCTTGGTGGACAGGGGAGATGAAAAACTGTTTTTT. Using reference TRBV5-5 and TRBJ1-4 for the parts outside the CDR3, the full variable domain is DAGVTQSPTHLIKTRGQQVTLRCSPISGHKSVSWYQQVLGQGPQFIFQYYEKEERGRGNFPDRFSARQFPNYSSELNVNALLLGDSALYLCASSLVDRGDEKLFFGSGTQLSVL.

This clone showed up just once. The rearrangement joins TRBV5-6 to TRBJ2-2; a possible D gene is TRBD2 (6 bases). CDR3 length: 15 residues. Germline CDR1 SGHDT, CDR2 YYEEEE. V lost 0 bases and J lost 6, with 12 bases in between. The CDR3 region has the DNA TGTGCCAGCAGCTTGGGGGAGGTAGGGTCCGGGGAGCTGTTTTTT. Its translation: CASSLGEVGSGELFF.